This T cell receptor beta chain was profiled in a study of early T cells in non-severe SARS-CoV-2 infection. About the study: Unsorted whole-blood RNA was sequenced in bulk, leaving chains unpaired.

Unique molecular identifiers were attached to individual cDNA molecules. MiXCR was run by TCRdb on the 5' RACE reads, yielding one entry per CDR3 protein. The sample lists 26,000 or so distinct CDR3 sequences; approximately 5.1% were seen once. V shed 1 base and J shed 8 bases, with 13 bases lying between them. This CDR3 is built from 14 residues. The germline CDR1 and CDR2 sequences are LGHDT and YNNKEL (reference sequence). The receptor was isolated from an adult who was a healthcare worker with PCR-confirmed SARS-CoV-2 infection or an uninfected control (not recorded which). What was sequenced was whole blood. This rearrangement joins TRBV3-1 to TRBJ2-3, with D possibly called TRBD1 or TRBD2 (5 bases each). CDR3 amino acids: CASSQVRGEGTQYF. As DNA, the CDR3 is TGTGCCAGCAGCCAAGTTAGGGGAGAGGGTACGCAGTATTTT.